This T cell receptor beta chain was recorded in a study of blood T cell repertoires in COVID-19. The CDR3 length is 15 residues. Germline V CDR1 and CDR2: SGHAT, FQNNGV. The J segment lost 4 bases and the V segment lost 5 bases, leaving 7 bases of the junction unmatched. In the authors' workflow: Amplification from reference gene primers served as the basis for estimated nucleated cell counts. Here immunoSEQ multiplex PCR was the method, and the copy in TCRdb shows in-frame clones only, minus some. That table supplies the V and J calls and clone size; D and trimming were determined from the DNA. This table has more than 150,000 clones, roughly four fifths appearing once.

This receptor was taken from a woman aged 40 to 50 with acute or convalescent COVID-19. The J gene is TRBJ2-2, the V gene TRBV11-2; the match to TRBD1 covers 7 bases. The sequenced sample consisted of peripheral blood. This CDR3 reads CASSLRGRGTGELFF. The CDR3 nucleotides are TGTGCCAGCAGCCTCAGGGGGAGAGGCACCGGGGAGCTGTTTTTT.